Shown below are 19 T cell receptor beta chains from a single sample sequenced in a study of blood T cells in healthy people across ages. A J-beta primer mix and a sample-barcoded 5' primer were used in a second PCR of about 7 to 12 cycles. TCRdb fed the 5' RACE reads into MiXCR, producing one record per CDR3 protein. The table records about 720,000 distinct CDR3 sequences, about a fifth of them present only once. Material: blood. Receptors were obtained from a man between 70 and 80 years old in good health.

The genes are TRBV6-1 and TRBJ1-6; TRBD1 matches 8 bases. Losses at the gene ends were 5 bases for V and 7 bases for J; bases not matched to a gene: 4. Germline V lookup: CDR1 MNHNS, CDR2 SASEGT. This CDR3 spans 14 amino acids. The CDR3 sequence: CASSPQGANSPLHF. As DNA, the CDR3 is TGTGCCAGCAGTCCTCAGGGGGCGAATTCACCCCTCCACTTT.

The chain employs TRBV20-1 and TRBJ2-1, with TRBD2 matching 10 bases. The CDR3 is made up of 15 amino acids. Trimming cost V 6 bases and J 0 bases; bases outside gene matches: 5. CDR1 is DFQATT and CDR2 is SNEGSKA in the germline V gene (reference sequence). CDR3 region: CSAWERGGSYNEQFF. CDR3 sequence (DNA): TGCAGTGCCTGGGAGCGGGGGGGCTCCTACAATGAGCAGTTCTTC.

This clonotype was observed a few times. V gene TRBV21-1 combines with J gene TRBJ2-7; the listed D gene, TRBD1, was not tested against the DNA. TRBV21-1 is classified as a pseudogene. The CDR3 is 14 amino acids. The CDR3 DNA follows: TGTGCCAGCAGCAAAGAGGGGCAGCCCTACGCGCAGTACGTC. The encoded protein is CASSKEGQPYAQYV.

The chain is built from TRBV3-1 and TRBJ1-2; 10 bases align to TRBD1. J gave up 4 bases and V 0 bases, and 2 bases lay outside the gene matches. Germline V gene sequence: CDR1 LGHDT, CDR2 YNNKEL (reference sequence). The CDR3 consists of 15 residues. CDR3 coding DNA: TGTGCCAGCAGCCAAGATGGGACAGGGGTCTATGGCTACACCTTC. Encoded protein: CASSQDGTGVYGYTF. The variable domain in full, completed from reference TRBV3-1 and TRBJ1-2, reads DTAVSQTPKYLVTQMGNDKSIKCEQNLGHDTMYWYKQDSKKFLKIMFSYNNKELIINETVPNRFSPKSPDKAHLNLHINSLELGDSAVYFCASSQDGTGVYGYTFGSGTRLTVV.

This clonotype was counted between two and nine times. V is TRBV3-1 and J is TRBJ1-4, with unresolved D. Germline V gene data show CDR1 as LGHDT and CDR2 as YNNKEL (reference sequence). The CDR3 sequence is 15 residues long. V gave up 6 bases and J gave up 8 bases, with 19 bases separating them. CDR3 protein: CASRRTVSITEKLFF. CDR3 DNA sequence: TGTGCCAGCAGACGGACGGTATCGATTACCGAAAAACTGTTTTTT.

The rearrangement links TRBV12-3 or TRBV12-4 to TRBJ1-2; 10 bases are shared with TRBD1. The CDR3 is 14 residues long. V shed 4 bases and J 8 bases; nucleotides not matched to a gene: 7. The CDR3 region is CASSSEDRGSGYTF. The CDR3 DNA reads TGTGCCAGCAGTTCAGAGGACAGGGGGAGCGGCTACACCTTC.

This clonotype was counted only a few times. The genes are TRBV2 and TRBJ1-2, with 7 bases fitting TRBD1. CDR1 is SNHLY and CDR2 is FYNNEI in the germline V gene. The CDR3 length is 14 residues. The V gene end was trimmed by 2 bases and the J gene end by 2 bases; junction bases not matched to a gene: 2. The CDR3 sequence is CASSEQGQNYGYTF. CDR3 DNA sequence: TGTGCCAGCAGTGAACAGGGACAGAACTATGGCTACACCTTC. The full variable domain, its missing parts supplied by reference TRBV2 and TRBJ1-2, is EPEVTQTPSHQVTQMGQEVILRCVPISNHLYFYWYRQILGQKVEFLVSFYNNEISEKSEIFDDQFSVERPDGSNFTLKIRSTKLEDSAMYFCASSEQGQNYGYTFGSGTRLTVV.

CDR3 DNA sequence: TGTGCCAGCTCACCGATGGACACCATGGGGCAAGCTTTCTTT. This translates into CASSPMDTMGQAFF. This chain joins TRBV18 and TRBJ1-1; perhaps TRBD1 as D (5 bases). V lost 3 bases to trimming and J lost 9 bases, with 17 bases between them. The CDR3 is 14 residues long. Germline V gene data show CDR1 as KGHSH and CDR2 as LQKENI.

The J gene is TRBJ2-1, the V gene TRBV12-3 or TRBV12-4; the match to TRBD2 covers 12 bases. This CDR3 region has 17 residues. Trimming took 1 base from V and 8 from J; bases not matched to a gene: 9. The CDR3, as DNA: TGTGCCAGCAGTTTAGGACTAGCGGGAGCGCTACGAGATGAGCAGTTCTTC. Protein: CASSLGLAGALRDEQFF.

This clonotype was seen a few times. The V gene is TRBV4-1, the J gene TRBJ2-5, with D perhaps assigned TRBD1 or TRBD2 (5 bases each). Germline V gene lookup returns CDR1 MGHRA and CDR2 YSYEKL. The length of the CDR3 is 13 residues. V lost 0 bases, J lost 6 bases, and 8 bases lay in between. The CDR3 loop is CASSQEGEQTQYF. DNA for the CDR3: TGCGCCAGCAGCCAAGAAGGGGAGCAGACCCAGTACTTC.

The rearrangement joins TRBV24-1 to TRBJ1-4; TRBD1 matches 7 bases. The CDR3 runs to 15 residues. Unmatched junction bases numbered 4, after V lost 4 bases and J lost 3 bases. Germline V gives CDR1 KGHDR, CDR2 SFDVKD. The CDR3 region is CATSDPTGPNEKLFF. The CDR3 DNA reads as TGTGCCACCAGTGACCCGACAGGGCCTAATGAAAAACTGTTTTTT.

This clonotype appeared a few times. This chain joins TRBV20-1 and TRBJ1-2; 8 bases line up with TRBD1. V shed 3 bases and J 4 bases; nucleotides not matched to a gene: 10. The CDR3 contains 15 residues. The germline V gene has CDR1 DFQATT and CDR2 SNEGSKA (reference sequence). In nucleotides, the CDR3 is TGCAGTGCTAGCCGACAGGGGCGATTGGCCTATGGCTACACCTTC. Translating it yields CSASRQGRLAYGYTF.

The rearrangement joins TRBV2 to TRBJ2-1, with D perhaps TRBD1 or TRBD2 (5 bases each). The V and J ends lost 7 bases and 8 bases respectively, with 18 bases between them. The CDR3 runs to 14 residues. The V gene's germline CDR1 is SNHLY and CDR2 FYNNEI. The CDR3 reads CASKNGAGLYEQFF. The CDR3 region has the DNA TGTGCCAGCAAGAACGGGGCTGGATTATATGAGCAGTTCTTC.

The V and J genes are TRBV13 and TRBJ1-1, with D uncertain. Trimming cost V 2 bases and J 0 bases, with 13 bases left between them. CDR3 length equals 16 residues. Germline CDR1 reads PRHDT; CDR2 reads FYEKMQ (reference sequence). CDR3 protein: CASSLLSSPMNTEAFF. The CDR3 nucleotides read TGTGCCAGCAGCTTACTCTCCAGCCCCATGAACACTGAAGCTTTCTTT.

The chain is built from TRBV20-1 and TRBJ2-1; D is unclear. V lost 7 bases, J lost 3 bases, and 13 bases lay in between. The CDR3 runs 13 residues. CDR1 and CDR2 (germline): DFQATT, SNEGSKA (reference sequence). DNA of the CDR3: TGCAGTGTCAACGGGTTTAACTACAATGAGCAGTTCTTC. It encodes CSVNGFNYNEQFF.

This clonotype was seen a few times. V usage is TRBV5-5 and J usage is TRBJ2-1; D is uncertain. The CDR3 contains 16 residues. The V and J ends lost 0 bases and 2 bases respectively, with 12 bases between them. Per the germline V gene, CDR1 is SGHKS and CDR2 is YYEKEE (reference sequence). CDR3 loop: CASSLAPGNTYNEQFF. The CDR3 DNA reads TGTGCCAGCAGCTTGGCCCCGGGTAACACCTACAATGAGCAGTTCTTC.

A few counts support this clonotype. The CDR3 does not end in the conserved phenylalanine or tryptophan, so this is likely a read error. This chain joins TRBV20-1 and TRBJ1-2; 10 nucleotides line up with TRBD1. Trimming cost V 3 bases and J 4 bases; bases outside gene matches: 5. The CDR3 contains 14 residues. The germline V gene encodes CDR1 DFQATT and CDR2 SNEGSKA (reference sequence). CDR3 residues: CSARTDRGTYGYTS. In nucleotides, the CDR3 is TGCAGTGCTAGGACGGACAGGGGGACCTATGGCTACACCTCC.

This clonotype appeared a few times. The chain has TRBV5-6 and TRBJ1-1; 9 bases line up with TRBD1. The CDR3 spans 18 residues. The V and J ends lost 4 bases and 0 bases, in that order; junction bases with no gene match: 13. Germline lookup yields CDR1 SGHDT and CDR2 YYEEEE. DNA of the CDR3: TGTGCCAGCAGCCGGATGGCCGGGACAGGGCTTTTGAACACTGAAGCTTTCTTT. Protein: CASSRMAGTGLLNTEAFF.

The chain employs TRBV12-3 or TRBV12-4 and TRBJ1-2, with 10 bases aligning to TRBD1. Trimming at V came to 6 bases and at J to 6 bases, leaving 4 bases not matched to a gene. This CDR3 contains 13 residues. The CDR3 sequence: CASSLDRGHGYTF. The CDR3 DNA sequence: TGTGCCAGCAGCCTAGACAGGGGGCATGGCTACACCTTC.